This T cell receptor beta chain was sequenced in a study of shared clonotypes between healthy human individuals (dated by TCRdb to about 2020). Study-level background: The cohort comprised two women and three men aged 18 to 49 years. Leukapheresis yielded between about 0.9 and 9 billion PBMCs per donor. For each donor, three plates each were used for CD4 naive and CD4 memory, two plates were used for CD8 naive, and one plate was used for CD8 memory. Different laboratories and diverse techniques were used to prepare libraries and sequence TCR repertoires, to increase sequencing depth and limit assay-specific biases. To estimate repertoire size and how much clonotype sharing occurs between individuals, the study deeply sequenced the blood TCR repertoires of five healthy adults. Findings and caveats that apply to the study as a whole: Compared with non-shared clonotypes, clonotypes shared by all four sorted-subset donors had higher generation probabilities. The genetic and exposure-history diversity represented was limited by the small number of donors. Larger estimated clonotype richness was generally found for naive subsets than for memory subsets. Rarefaction of sorted-subset datasets indicated incomplete sequencing despite the large sequencing depth. Pairwise subsampling led to the expectation that sequencing depth would affect the degree of clonotype sharing among donors. Sampling was restricted to blood, and TCR repertoires in tissue are likely to differ from TCR repertoires in blood. Across a handful of donors, around 5% of naive CD4, roughly 3.4% of naive CD8, about 2.3% of memory CD4, and 0.4% to 0.45% of memory CD8 clonotypes were shared.

The CDR3, from cysteine to phenylalanine, totals 12 residues. Only the CDR3 part of the read is kept: 36 bases, read in frame from the first base. V sheds 4 bases and J sheds 7 bases, leaving 11 bases between their ends. The germline V gene sets CDR1 to SGDLS and CDR2 to YYNGEE. The donors were healthy, HIV-negative adults who had no recently reported acute infections or vaccinations. Every donor was a Caucasian adult living in Nashville, Tennessee, USA. CD8 memory samples consisted of magnetically selected CD45RO+ cells combined with CCR7-negative CD45RA+ effector memory (TemRA) cells. After blood collection by leukapheresis, PBMCs were isolated using Ficoll-Histopaque density gradient centrifugation and then cryopreserved in the vapor phase of liquid nitrogen. Purity and quantity of every magnetically sorted T cell population were checked by analytical flow cytometry. Each sorted fraction had its genomic DNA isolated and then quantified by UV absorbance on a Nanodrop 2000c.

About this clone itself: Its binding antigen is unknown. Qualities for individual bases were not recorded, and no much larger clone is one base off.

Using the deep immunoSEQ assay, multiplex PCR amplified TCR CDR3 regions from genomic DNA. Extracted genomic DNA from each cell subset was distributed evenly across all wells of several immunoSEQ 96-well plates, and each plate was treated as a replicate. Each replicate PCR for sorted subsets received around 210 ng genomic DNA, equal to about 30,000 T cell genomes. Purified libraries were measured with a Qubit 3.0 fluorometer, size-checked on a Bioanalyzer 2100, and measured again with the KAPA Library Quantification kit. Every immunoSEQ 96-well plate was sequenced on a dedicated single-read 150-cycle Illumina NextSeq 550 flow cell. The paper's data handling went like this. Because the immunoSEQ output included only junctional sequences and no quality scores, the filtering could not be the same as the filtering used for full-length reads. Sequences were annotated with PyIR, a Python wrapper for IgBLAST v1.9, and V/J genes and CDR3 were assigned using IMGT germline references. Reads were filtered out if the reads had weak V/J assignments (E-value above 1e-6), no CDR3, stop codons, out-of-frame junctions, or ambiguous translated residues. V3J clonotypes were defined as sequences sharing the same inferred V gene, J gene, and CDR3 amino acid sequence. Percentage overlap between repertoires was computed as shared unique clonotypes divided by the size of the smaller repertoire. RTK rarefaction, the Chao1 estimator, and Recon v2.1 estimates of unobserved clonotypes were used to assess repertoire richness. Generation probabilities for all TCRbeta clonotypes obtained by the gDNA method from a handful of donors were computed using OLGA. The immuneACCESS repertoire file appears here via TCRdb, limited to in-frame rearrangements. These files lack a portion of the clones; in checked studies, under half of the deficit traces to unresolved V genes, and the cause of the others is not known. For V, J and clone size, that table is used; D and trimming come from the DNA. Here the sample has more than 80,000 clones; 67% occur a single time. Roughly 40% of the sample is in the top ten clones.

The rearranged segments are TRBV9 and TRBJ1-1; a confident D gene designation cannot be given. Sequences were obtained from memory CD8+ T cells sorted from blood. The meaning of the sample's cell subset or site label: CD45RO+ cells pooled with CCR7-negative TemRA cells. The sequence was collected from a man younger than 45 in good health. The base sequence is TGTGCCAGCAGCCCCGGCTTCAGTGAAGCTTTCTTT. This translates into CASSPGFSEAFF.